Listed below are T cell receptor beta chains from one sample, sequenced in a study of blood T cell repertoires in COVID-19. Clones were sequenced by immunoSEQ multiplex PCR, and TCRdb holds only the in-frame ones, with some missing. The table has 110,000 to 150,000 clones, approximately 88% seen once. The sequenced sample was peripheral blood. The receptors originated from a man between 65 and 85 years old with acute or convalescent COVID-19. Each CDR3 is given with its conserved first and last residue. The D gene is left open where the match is weak. Not all rows give a size; the values are once, few, many and, for expanded clones, a class.

clone_size | j_call | d_call | v_call | cdr3_aa | cdr3_nt
. | TRBJ1-5 | TRBD1 | TRBV6-5 | CASSPGQGNQPQHF | TGTGCCAGCAGTCCGGGACAGGGGAATCAGCCCCAGCATTTT
few | TRBJ1-6 | . | TRBV7-6 | CASSSRQPGSPLHF | TGTGCCAGCAGCTCAAGACAGCCTGGGTCACCCCTCCACTTT
. | TRBJ2-1 | . | TRBV19 | CASSRHSGESSYNEQFF | TGTGCCAGTAGTAGGCACTCAGGGGAGAGCTCCTACAATGAGCAGTTCTTC
. | TRBJ2-1 | TRBD2 | TRBV7-9 | CASSSRTSGSNEQFF | TGTGCCAGCAGCTCCAGGACTAGCGGGAGTAATGAGCAGTTCTTC
. | TRBJ2-5 | . | TRBV25-1 | CASSESFLEQLVETQYF | TGTGCCAGCAGTGAATCTTTTCTGGAGCAGTTGGTGGAGACCCAGTACTTC
. | TRBJ2-7 | TRBD2 | TRBV4-2 | CASSQDGVAGSYEQYF | TGTGCCAGCAGCCAAGATGGGGTAGCGGGCTCCTACGAGCAGTACTTC
. | TRBJ1-1 | . | TRBV5-1 | CASSLVDTEAFF | TGCGCCAGCAGCTTGGTAGACACTGAAGCTTTCTTT
. | TRBJ2-7 | . | TRBV5-1 | CASSSGNEYEQYF | TGCGCCAGCAGCTCCGGGAATGAATACGAGCAGTACTTC
. | TRBJ2-6 | TRBD2 | TRBV2 | CASSGLAGGPGANVLTF | TGTGCCAGCAGTGGGCTAGCGGGAGGGCCTGGGGCCAACGTCCTGACTTTC
. | TRBJ1-2 | . | TRBV4-1 | CASSRNPGEGPLANYGYTF | TGCGCCAGCAGCCGCAACCCGGGGGAAGGTCCTCTAGCTAACTATGGCTACACCTTC
. | TRBJ2-1 | TRBD2 | TRBV28 | CASSQTSGSYNEQFF | TGTGCCAGCAGTCAGACTAGCGGATCCTACAATGAGCAGTTCTTC
. | TRBJ2-6 | . | TRBV19 | CASSIVHSGANVLTF | TGTGCCAGTAGTATAGTTCACTCTGGGGCCAACGTCCTGACTTTC
. | TRBJ2-2 | TRBD2 | TRBV5-1 | CASSLVGGPGGELFF | TGCGCCAGCAGCTTGGTGGGAGGGCCGGGCGGGGAGCTGTTTTTT
many | TRBJ2-6 | . | TRBV4-1 | CASSPQGLAELASSGANVLTF | TGCGCCAGCAGCCCTCAGGGGCTAGCGGAGCTGGCTTCCTCTGGGGCCAACGTCCTGACTTTC
. | TRBJ2-5 | TRBD2 | TRBV5-6 | CASSPGGETQYF | TGTGCCAGCAGCCCCGGGGGGGAGACCCAGTACTTC
. | TRBJ1-4 | . | TRBV6-6 | CASSYNGQRNEKLFF | TGTGCCAGCAGTTACAACGGACAGCGTAATGAAAAACTGTTTTTT
. | TRBJ1-6 | . | TRBV2 | CASTPRGNSPLHF | TGTGCCAGCACCCCCCGGGGGAATTCACCCCTCCACTTT
. | TRBJ2-1 | . | TRBV27 | CASRLRGGVQGEQFF | TGTGCCAGCAGACTTAGGGGGGGCGTACAGGGTGAGCAGTTCTTC
few | TRBJ2-2 | . | TRBV5-1 | CASSLAADTGELFF | TGCGCCAGCAGCTTGGCCGCGGACACCGGGGAGCTGTTTTTT
. | TRBJ2-5 | . | TRBV5-1 | CASSPGNQETQYF | TGCGCCAGCAGCCCAGGGAACCAAGAGACCCAGTACTTC
. | TRBJ2-7 | . | TRBV10-2 | CASSEETGNEQYF | TGCGCCAGCAGTGAAGAAACAGGGAATGAGCAGTACTTC
. | TRBJ1-3 | . | TRBV30 | CAWSAVGSGNTIYF | TGTGCCTGGAGCGCGGTAGGCTCTGGAAACACCATATATTTT
. | TRBJ2-3 | TRBD1 | TRBV25-1 | CASRGTGVDTQYF | TGTGCCAGCAGGGGAACAGGGGTCGATACGCAGTATTTT
. | TRBJ2-2 | . | TRBV23-1 | CASSQRLFTGELFF | TGCGCCAGCAGTCAGAGACTTTTCACCGGGGAGCTGTTTTTT
. | TRBJ2-5 | TRBD1 | TRBV27 | CASSLSRQGQETQYF | TGTGCCAGCAGTTTAAGTCGACAGGGGCAAGAGACCCAGTACTTC
. | TRBJ2-1 | . | TRBV2 | CASSPRAGFNEQFF | TGTGCCAGCAGCCCCCGGGCAGGGTTCAATGAGCAGTTCTTC
. | TRBJ1-1 | . | TRBV7-9 | CASSPGDRNTEAFF | TGTGCCAGCAGCCCAGGAGACAGGAACACTGAAGCTTTCTTT
. | TRBJ2-7 | TRBD1 | TRBV2 | CASSRDRGSHEQYF | TGTGCCAGCAGTAGGGACAGGGGTAGTCACGAGCAGTACTTC
. | TRBJ1-4 | . | TRBV5-5 | CASSMGPEKLFF | TGTGCCAGCAGCATGGGGCCCGAAAAACTGTTTTTT
. | TRBJ2-1 | . | TRBV7-9 | CASNPQGSGDEQFF | TGTGCCAGCAATCCCCAGGGGAGTGGAGATGAGCAGTTCTTC
. | TRBJ1-6 | . | TRBV19 | CASGVGAPSDSPLHF | TGTGCCAGTGGAGTGGGGGCCCCATCGGACTCACCCCTCCACTTT
. | TRBJ1-2 | TRBD1 | TRBV12-5 | CASGRSGTGEVLDGYTF | TGTGCTAGTGGTCGCTCCGGGACAGGGGAAGTACTCGATGGCTACACCTTC
. | TRBJ2-1 | . | TRBV10-2 | CASTSGRGSDDNEQFF | TGCGCCAGCACCTCTGGGAGGGGGTCAGACGACAATGAGCAGTTCTTC
. | TRBJ1-5 | TRBD1 | TRBV5-1 | CASSLETGDQPQHF | TGCGCCAGCAGCTTGGAGACAGGGGATCAGCCCCAGCATTTT
. | TRBJ2-2 | . | TRBV7-2 | CASSLVGTNTGELFF | TGTGCCAGCAGCTTAGTAGGGACTAACACCGGGGAGCTGTTTTTT
. | TRBJ1-1 | . | TRBV2 | CASSPPWAGTEAFF | TGTGCCAGCAGTCCGCCATGGGCAGGGACTGAAGCTTTCTTT
. | TRBJ1-5 | . | TRBV7-9 | CASSEDSGVQHF | TGTGCCAGCAGCGAAGATTCCGGGGTCCAGCATTTT
. | TRBJ2-3 | TRBD2 | TRBV28 | CASSWATAGDTDTQYF | TGTGCCAGCAGTTGGGCGACGGCGGGGGACACAGATACGCAGTATTTT
. | TRBJ2-1 | TRBD1 | TRBV6-1 | CASSLRSQGAGEQFF | TGTGCCAGCAGTTTACGTAGTCAGGGGGCTGGGGAGCAGTTCTTC
. | TRBJ1-1 | . | TRBV18 | CASSPLGARDTEAFF | TGTGCCAGCTCACCACTGGGAGCAAGGGACACTGAAGCTTTCTTT
. | TRBJ2-1 | . | TRBV29-1 | CSVEDPRQSSYNEQFF | TGCAGCGTTGAAGATCCGAGACAGAGCTCCTACAATGAGCAGTTCTTC
. | TRBJ1-6 | . | TRBV6-1 | CASSEGTELGALHF | TGTGCCAGCAGTGAAGGGACAGAGCTTGGGGCCCTCCACTTT
. | TRBJ2-1 | TRBD2 | TRBV27 | CASSTLAGVGNEQFF | TGTGCCAGCAGTACACTAGCGGGAGTGGGCAATGAGCAGTTCTTC
. | TRBJ2-5 | . | TRBV19 | CASSFGETQYF | TGTGCCAGTAGTTTCGGAGAGACCCAGTACTTC